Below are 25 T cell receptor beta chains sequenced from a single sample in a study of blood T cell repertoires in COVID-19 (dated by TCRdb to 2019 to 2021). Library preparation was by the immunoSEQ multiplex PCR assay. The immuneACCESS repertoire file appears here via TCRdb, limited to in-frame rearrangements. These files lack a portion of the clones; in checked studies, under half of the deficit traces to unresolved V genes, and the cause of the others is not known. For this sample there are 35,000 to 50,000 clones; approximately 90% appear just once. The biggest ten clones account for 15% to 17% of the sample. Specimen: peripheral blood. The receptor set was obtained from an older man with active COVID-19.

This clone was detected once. The DNA for the CDR3 is TGTGCCAGCAGCATCCGCGGGGTAGCGGGGGCGGGGGAGCAGTACTTC. Amino acids: CASSIRGVAGAGEQYF. The V and J genes are TRBV7-9 and TRBJ2-7, with 9 bases matching TRBD2. The CDR3 has 16 amino acids. Germline CDR1 is SEHNR and CDR2 is FQNEAQ (reference sequence). V gave up 5 bases and J gave up 7 bases; unmatched junction bases: 15. Based on the CDR3 plus reference TRBV7-9 and TRBJ2-7, the full variable domain is DTGVSQNPRHKITKRGQNVTFRCDPISEHNRLYWYRQTLGQGPEFLTYFQNEAQLEKSRLLSDRFSAERPKGSFSTLEIQRTEQGDSAMYLCASSIRGVAGAGEQYFGPGTRLTVT.

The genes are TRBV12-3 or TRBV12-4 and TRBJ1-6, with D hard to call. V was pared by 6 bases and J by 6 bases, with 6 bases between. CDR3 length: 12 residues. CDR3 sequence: CASSFLNSPLHF. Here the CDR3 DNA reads TGTGCCAGCAGCTTCCTTAATTCACCCCTCCACTTT.

CDR3 coding DNA: TGTGCCAGCAGTCCCGCTAGGAGCGGGGGACAAGAGACCCAGTACTTC. Protein sequence: CASSPARSGGQETQYF. The chain is built from TRBV11-2 and TRBJ2-5; 8 positions match TRBD2. J lost 2 bases, V lost 6 bases, and 11 bases had no gene match. This CDR3 region has 16 residues. Germline V lookup: CDR1 SGHAT, CDR2 FQNNGV.

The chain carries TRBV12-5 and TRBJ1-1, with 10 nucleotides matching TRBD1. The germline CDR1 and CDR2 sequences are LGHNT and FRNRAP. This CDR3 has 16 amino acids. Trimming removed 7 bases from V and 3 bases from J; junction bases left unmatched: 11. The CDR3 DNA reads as TGTGCTAGTGCCAACGGGTTAGGGACAGGGGACACTGAAGCTTTCTTT. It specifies CASANGLGTGDTEAFF.

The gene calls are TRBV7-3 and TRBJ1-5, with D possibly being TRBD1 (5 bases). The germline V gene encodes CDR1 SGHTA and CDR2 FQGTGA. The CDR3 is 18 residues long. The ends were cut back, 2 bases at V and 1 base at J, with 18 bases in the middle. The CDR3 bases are TGTGCCAGCAGCTTATTATCAAGGGGAATGGAGAGCAATCAGCCCCAGCATTTT. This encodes CASSLLSRGMESNQPQHF.

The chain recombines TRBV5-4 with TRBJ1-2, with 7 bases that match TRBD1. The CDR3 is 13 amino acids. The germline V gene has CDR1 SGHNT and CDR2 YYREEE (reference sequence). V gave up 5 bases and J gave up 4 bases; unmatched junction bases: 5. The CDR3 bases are TGTGCCAGCAGTTCGCGGGACAGCTATGGCTACACCTTC. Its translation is CASSSRDSYGYTF.

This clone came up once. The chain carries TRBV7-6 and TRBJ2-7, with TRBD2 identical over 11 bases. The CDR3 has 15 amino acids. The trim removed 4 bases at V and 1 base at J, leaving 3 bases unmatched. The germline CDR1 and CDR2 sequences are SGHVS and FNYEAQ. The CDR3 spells CASSSLAGESYEQYF. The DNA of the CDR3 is TGTGCCAGCAGCTCACTAGCGGGGGAGTCCTACGAGCAGTACTTC.

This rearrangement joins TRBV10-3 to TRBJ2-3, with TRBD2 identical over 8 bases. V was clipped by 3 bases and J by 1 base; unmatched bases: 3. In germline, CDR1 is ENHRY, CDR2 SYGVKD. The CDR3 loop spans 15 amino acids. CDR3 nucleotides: TGTGCCATCAGTGACGGAGCGGGGGGCACAGATACGCAGTATTTT. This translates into CAISDGAGGTDTQYF.

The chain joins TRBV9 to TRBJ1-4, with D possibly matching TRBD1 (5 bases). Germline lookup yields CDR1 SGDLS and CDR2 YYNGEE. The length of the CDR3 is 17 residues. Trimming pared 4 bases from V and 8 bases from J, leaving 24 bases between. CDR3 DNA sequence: TGTGCCAGCAGCCCAGCTAGTCCAACAGGAGGGAACGAAAAACTGTTTTTT. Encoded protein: CASSPASPTGGNEKLFF.

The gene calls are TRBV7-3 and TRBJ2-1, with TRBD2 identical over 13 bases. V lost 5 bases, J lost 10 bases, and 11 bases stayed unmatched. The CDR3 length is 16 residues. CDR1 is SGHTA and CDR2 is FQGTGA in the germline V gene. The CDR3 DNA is TGTGCCAGCAGCCAAAATGGACTAGCGGGGGTGAGGGAGCAGTTCTTC. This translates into CASSQNGLAGVREQFF.

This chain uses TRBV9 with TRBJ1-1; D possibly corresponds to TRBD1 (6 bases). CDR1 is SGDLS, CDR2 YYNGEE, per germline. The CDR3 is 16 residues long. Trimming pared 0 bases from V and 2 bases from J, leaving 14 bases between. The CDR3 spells CASSVGGGQLNTEAFF. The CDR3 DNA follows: TGTGCCAGCAGCGTAGGGGGCGGACAGCTTAACACTGAAGCTTTCTTT.

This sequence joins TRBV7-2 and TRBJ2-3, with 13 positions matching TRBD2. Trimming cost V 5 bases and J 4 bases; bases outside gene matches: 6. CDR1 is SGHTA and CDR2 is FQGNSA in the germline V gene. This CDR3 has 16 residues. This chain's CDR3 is CASSPGLAGAPDTQYF. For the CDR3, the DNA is TGTGCCAGCAGCCCTGGACTAGCGGGGGCCCCAGATACGCAGTATTTT.

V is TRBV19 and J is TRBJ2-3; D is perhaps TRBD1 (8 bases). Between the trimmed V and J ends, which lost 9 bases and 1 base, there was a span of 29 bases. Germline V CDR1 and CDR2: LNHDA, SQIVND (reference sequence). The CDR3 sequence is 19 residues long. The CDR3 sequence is CASLGQLSPQGGRTDTQYF. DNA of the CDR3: TGTGCCAGCCTTGGACAGCTTTCCCCACAGGGGGGGCGCACAGATACGCAGTATTTT. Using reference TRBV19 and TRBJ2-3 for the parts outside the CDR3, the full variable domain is DGGITQSPKYLFRKEGQNVTLSCEQNLNHDAMYWYRQDPGQGLRLIYYSQIVNDFQKGDIAEGYSVSREKKESFPLTVTSAQKNPTAFYLCASLGQLSPQGGRTDTQYFGPGTRLTVL.

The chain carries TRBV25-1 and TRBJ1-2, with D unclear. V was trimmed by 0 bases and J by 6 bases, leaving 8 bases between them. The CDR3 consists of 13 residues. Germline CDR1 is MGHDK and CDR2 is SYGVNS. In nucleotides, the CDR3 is TGTGCCAGCAGTGAATATAGCGGGGATGGCTACACCTTC. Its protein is CASSEYSGDGYTF.

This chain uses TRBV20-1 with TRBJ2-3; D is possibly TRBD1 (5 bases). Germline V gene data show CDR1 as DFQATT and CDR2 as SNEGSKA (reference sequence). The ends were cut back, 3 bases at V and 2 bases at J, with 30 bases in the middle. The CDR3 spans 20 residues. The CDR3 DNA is TGCAGTGCTAGTTTGGGGTGGGGCGGCCTAACCCCCATTAACACAGATACGCAGTATTTT. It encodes CSASLGWGGLTPINTDTQYF.

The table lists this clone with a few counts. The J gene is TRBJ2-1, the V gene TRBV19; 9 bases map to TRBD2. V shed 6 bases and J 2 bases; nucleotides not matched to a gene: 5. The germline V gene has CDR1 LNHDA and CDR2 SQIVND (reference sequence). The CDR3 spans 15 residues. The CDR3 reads CASSVRGGAYNEQFF. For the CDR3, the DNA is TGTGCCAGTAGCGTGCGGGGGGGCGCCTACAATGAGCAGTTCTTC.

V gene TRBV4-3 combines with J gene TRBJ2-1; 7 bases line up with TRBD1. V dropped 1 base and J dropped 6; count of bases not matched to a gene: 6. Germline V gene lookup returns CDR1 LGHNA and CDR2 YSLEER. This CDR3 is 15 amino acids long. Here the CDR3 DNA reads TGCGCCAGCAGCCAAGTAGAAGGGACAGTCAATGAGCAGTTCTTC. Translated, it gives CASSQVEGTVNEQFF.

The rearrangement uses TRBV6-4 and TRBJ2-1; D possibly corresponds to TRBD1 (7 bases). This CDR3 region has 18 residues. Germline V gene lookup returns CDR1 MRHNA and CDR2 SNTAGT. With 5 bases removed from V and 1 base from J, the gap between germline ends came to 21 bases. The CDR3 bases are TGTGCCAGCAGTCCAGGAGGGGGCCTGCGTTCTTCCTACAATGAGCAGTTCTTC. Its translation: CASSPGGGLRSSYNEQFF.

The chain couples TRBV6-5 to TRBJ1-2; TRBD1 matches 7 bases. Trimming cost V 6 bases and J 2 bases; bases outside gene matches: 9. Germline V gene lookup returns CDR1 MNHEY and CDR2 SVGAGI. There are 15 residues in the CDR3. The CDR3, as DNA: TGTGCCAGCAGGATATCAGGGGGAGTCAACTATGGCTACACCTTC. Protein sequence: CASRISGGVNYGYTF.

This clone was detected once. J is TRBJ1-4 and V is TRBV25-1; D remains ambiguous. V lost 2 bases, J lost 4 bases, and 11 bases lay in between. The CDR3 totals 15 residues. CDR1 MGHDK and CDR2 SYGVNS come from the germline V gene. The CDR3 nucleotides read TGTGCCAGCAGTGAACAGGTCAGCTTTAATGAAAAACTGTTTTTT. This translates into CASSEQVSFNEKLFF.

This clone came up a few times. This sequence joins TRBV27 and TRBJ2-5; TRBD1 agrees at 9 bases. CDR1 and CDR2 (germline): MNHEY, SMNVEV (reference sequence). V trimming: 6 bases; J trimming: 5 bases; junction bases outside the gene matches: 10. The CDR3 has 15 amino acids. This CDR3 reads CASSSLGQGRETQYF. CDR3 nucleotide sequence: TGTGCCAGCAGCTCCTTGGGACAGGGTAGGGAGACCCAGTACTTC.

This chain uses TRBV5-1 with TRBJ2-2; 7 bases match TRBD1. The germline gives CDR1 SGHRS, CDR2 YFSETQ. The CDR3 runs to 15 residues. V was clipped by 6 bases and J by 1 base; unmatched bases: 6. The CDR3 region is CASTNRTGNTGELFF. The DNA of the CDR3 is TGCGCCAGCACTAATCGGACAGGGAACACCGGGGAGCTGTTTTTT.

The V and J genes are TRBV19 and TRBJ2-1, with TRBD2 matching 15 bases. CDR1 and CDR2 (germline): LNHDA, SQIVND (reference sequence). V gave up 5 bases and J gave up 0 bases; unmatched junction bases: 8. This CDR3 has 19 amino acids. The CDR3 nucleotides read TGTGCCAGTAGTCGCCGCGGGACTAGCGGGGGGACCTCCTACAATGAGCAGTTCTTC. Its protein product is CASSRRGTSGGTSYNEQFF.

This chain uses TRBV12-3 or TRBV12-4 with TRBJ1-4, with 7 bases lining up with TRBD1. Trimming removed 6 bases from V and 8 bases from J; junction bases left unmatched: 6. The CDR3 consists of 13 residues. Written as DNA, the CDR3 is TGTGCCAGCAGACCGACAGGGATCGAAAAACTGTTTTTT. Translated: CASRPTGIEKLFF.

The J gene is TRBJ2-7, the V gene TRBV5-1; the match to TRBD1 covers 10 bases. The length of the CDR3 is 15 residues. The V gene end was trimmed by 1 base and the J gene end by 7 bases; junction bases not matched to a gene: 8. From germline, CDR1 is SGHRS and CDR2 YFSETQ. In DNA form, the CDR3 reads TGCGCCAGCAGCTTGACCCGGGACAGGGGTGGGGAGCAGTACTTC. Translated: CASSLTRDRGGEQYF.